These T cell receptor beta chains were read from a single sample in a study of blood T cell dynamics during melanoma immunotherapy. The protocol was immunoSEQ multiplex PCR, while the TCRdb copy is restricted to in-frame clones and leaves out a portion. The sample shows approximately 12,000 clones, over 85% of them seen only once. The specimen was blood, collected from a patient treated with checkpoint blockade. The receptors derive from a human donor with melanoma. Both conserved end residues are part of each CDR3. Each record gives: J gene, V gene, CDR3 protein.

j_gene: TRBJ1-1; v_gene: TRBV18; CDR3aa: CASSPYGGSEAMNTEAFF
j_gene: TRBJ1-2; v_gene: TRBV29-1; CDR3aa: CSVFDRDYGYTF
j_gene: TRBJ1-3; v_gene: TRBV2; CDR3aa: CASSELSTRKGDTIYF
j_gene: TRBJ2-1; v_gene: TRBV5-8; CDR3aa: CASSPGTGTNNEQFF
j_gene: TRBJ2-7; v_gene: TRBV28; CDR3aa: CASEGTGAEQYF
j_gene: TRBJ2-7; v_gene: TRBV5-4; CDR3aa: CASSTSASYEQYF
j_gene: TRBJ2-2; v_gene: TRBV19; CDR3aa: CASSIRTPLPGELFF
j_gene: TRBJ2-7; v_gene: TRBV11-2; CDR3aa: CASSRTPEDRDEQYF
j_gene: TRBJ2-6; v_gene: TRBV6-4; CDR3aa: CASGTGSSGANVLTF
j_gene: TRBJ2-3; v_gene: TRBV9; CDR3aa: CASSVVGTLTDTQYF
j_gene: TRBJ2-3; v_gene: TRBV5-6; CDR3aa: CASSPGLAGGPALTDTQYF
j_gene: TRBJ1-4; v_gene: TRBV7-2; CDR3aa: CASSPRTGLNEKLFF
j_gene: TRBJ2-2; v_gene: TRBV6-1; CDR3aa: CASRHAANTGELFF
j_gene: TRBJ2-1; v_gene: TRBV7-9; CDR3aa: CASGASGSYNEQFF
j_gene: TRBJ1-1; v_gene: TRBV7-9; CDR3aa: CASSLALAGRNTEAFF
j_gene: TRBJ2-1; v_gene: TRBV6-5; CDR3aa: CASSIAGYEQFF
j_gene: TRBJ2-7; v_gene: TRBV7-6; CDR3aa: CASRPGTGGFYEQYF
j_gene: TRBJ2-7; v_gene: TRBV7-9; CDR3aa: CASSPMDRSSYEQYF
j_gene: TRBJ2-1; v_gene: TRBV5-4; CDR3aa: CASRRDSYNEQFF
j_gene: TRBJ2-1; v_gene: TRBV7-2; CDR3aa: CASSLGYLREQFF
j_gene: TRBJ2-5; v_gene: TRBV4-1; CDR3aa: CASSQGMGVRAQYF
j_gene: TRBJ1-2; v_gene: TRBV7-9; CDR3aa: CASSLTEGINYGYTF
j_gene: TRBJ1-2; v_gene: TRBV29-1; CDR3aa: CTGGGYTF
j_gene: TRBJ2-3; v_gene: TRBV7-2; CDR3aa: CASSFTGTDTQYF
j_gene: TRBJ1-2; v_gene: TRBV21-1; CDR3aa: CASFYGYTF
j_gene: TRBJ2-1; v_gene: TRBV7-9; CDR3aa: CASSSQGVDGFF
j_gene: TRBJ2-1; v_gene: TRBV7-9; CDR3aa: CASSLARFLGSYNEQFF